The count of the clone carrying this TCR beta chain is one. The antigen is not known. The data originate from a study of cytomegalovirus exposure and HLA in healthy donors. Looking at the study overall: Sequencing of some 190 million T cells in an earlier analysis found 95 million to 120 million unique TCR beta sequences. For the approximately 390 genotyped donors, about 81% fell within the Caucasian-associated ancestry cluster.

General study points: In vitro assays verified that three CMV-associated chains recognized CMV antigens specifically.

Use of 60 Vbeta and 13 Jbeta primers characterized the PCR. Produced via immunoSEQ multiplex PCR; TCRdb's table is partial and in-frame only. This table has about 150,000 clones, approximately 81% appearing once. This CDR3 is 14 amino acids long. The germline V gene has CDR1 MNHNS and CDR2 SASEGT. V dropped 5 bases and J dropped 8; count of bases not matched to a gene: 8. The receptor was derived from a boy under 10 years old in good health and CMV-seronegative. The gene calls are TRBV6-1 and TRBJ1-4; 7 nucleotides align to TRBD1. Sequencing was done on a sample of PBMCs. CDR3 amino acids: CASSLTGAGEKLFF. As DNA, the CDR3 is TGTGCCAGCAGTCTAACAGGGGCCGGAGAAAAACTGTTTTTT.